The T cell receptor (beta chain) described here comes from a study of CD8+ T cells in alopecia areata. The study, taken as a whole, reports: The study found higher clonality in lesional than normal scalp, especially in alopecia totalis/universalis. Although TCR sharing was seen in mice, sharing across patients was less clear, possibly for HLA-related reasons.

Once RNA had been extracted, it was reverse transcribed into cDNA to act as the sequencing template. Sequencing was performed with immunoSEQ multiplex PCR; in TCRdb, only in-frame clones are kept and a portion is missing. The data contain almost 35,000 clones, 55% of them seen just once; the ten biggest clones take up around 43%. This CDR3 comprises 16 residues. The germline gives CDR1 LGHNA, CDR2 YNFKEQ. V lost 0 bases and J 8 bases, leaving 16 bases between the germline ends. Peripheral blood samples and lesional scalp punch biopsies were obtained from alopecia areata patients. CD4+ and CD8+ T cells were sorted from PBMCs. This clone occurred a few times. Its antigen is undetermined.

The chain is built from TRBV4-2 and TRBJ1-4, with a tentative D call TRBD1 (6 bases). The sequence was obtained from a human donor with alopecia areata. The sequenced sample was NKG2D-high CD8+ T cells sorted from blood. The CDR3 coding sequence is TGTGCCAGCAGCCAAGAGTCCCGGGGGCAAAGAGAAAAACTGTTTTTT. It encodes CASSQESRGQREKLFF.